The subject of this entry is one T cell receptor beta chain. This sample is drawn from a study of control samples from healthy donors and cancer patients. Generated by immunoSEQ multiplex PCR, the TCRdb table keeps only in-frame clones and is missing some. The table includes nearly 200,000 clones, roughly nine tenths detected once. This TCR derives from a man in his thirties or forties in good health. The sequencing sample was made of blood.

Here the CDR3 reads CASSYASGGAYEQYF. CDR3 nucleotides: TGTGCCAGCAGTTACGCTTCCGGGGGGGCGTACGAGCAGTACTTC. The chain carries TRBV6-5 and TRBJ2-7; 8 bases are shared with TRBD2. The junction had 7 bases not matched to a gene; V was cut back by 2 bases and J by 4 bases. CDR3 length: 15 amino acids. Germline V lookup: CDR1 MNHEY, CDR2 SVGAGI.